This entry lists 3 T cell receptor beta chains sequenced from one sample in a study of cytomegalovirus exposure and HLA in healthy donors. Researchers ran the PCR with 60 Vbeta and 13 Jbeta primers. Data came from immunoSEQ multiplex PCR; TCRdb stores just in-frame clones and leaves some out. The profile shows 100,000 to 150,000 clones, over 70% of them singletons. The source material was PBMCs. The receptors derive from a woman aged 55-69 years in good health and CMV-seropositive.

V gene TRBV2 combines with J gene TRBJ1-5; tentative D call: TRBD1 (6 bases). V dropped 6 bases and J dropped 3 bases, with 15 bases sitting between them. Per the germline V gene, CDR1 is SNHLY and CDR2 is FYNNEI. This CDR3 is built from 15 residues. The CDR3 here is CASRATGGDNQPQHF. CDR3 DNA sequence: TGTGCCAGCAGGGCGACAGGAGGAGACAATCAGCCCCAGCATTTT.

This rearrangement joins TRBV9 to TRBJ2-6; D gene unclear. Trimming stripped 1 base from V and 2 bases from J, with 7 bases between. This CDR3 spans 15 amino acids. CDR1 is SGDLS and CDR2 is YYNGEE in the germline V gene. CDR3 in DNA: TGTGCCAGCAGCGTAACCCAGGCTGGGGCCAACGTCCTGACTTTC. Its translation: CASSVTQAGANVLTF.

The rearrangement uses TRBV5-5 and TRBJ2-7; D is possibly TRBD1 (6 bases). Germline CDR1 SGHKS, CDR2 YYEKEE (reference sequence). The CDR3 contains 14 residues. Trimming took off 4 bases at V and 6 bases at J, with 17 bases between the two ends. The CDR3 nucleotides read TGTGCCAGCAGCATAACAGGGAACGTTGGCGAGCAGTACTTC. This encodes CASSITGNVGEQYF.